What follows are 29 T cell receptor beta chains derived from one specimen sequenced in a study of human T cells and chemical hapten exposure. Total RNA came from unfractionated whole blood. As the library was built, unique molecular identifiers were attached to individual cDNA molecules. TCRdb ran MiXCR on the reads and lists one entry per CDR3 protein. The sample consists of about 120,000 distinct CDR3 sequences, roughly 8.5% of them appearing once. Material for sequencing was whole blood. These receptors were taken from a human donor in good health. Some clones in this sample may be carry-over from other donors' samples.

The chain combines TRBV5-4 with TRBJ2-7; TRBD1 aligns across 8 bases. V shed 0 bases and J 5 bases; nucleotides not matched to a gene: 4. Germline loops: CDR1 SGHNT, CDR2 YYREEE (reference sequence). The length of the CDR3 is 14 residues. CDR3 protein: CASSLADRGHEQYF. The CDR3 DNA follows: TGTGCCAGCAGCTTGGCCGACAGGGGCCACGAGCAGTACTTC.

This sequence joins TRBV2 and TRBJ2-7, with D perhaps matching TRBD1 (6 bases). The CDR3 consists of 14 residues. Trimming shortened V by 8 bases and J by 4 bases, and 18 bases separated the two germline ends. From germline, CDR1 is SNHLY and CDR2 FYNNEI. The CDR3 here is CASSEPGQKYEQYF. CDR3 coding DNA: TGTGCCAGCTCCGAACCCGGACAGAAGTACGAGCAGTACTTC.

This clonotype was observed a handful of times. The J gene is TRBJ2-1, the V gene TRBV3-1, with 8 bases that match TRBD2. The CDR3 spans 13 residues. Germline CDR1 is LGHDT and CDR2 is YNNKEL (reference sequence). Losses at the gene ends were 5 bases for V and 8 bases for J; bases not matched to a gene: 5. CDR3: CASSERSGDEQFF. The DNA for the CDR3 is TGTGCCAGCAGCGAGCGTAGCGGGGATGAGCAGTTCTTC.

The V call is TRBV4-3, the J call TRBJ2-1; D not certain. The V and J ends lost 0 bases and 6 bases respectively, with 6 bases between them. Germline V gives CDR1 LGHNA, CDR2 YSLEER. This CDR3 contains 13 residues. The chain's CDR3 is CASSQDSFNEQFF. Written as DNA, the CDR3 is TGCGCCAGCAGCCAAGACAGCTTCAATGAGCAGTTCTTC.

This clonotype was observed many times. This chain joins TRBV19 and TRBJ1-2, with D perhaps matching TRBD1 (5 bases). The CDR3 runs to 15 residues. Trimming removed 0 bases at V and 4 bases at J, with 12 bases between. Germline CDR1 is LNHDA and CDR2 is SQIVND (reference sequence). In DNA form, the CDR3 reads TGTGCCAGTAGTATAGATCGGGGCAGCCTCTATGGCTACACCTTC. Its protein product is CASSIDRGSLYGYTF.

This clonotype showed up just a few times. This chain uses TRBV9 with TRBJ2-2; 7 bases map to TRBD1. The germline CDR1 and CDR2 sequences are SGDLS and YYNGEE. This CDR3 has 16 amino acids. V dropped 3 bases and J dropped 5; count of bases not matched to a gene: 10. DNA of the CDR3: TGTGCCAGCAGCGAAGCCGACAGGGAAAGGACCGGGGAGCTGTTTTTT. Protein product: CASSEADRERTGELFF. Full variable domain (remainder filled in from reference TRBV9 and TRBJ2-2): DSGVTQTPKHLITATGQRVTLRCSPRSGDLSVYWYQQSLDQGLQFLIQYYNGEERAKGNILERFSAQQFPDLHSELNLSSLELGDSALYFCASSEADRERTGELFFGEGSRLTVL.

This clonotype came up many times. V is TRBV6-1 and J is TRBJ2-7, with D unresolved. The germline gives CDR1 MNHNS, CDR2 SASEGT. Trimming removed 1 base from V and 7 bases from J, with 14 bases in between. This CDR3 has 14 residues. The CDR3 nucleotides are TGTGCCAGCAGTGAAGTACCCCCAGATGCGGAGCAGTACTTC. Protein: CASSEVPPDAEQYF.

This clonotype was counted ten times or more. The chain combines TRBV27 with TRBJ2-7, with 11 bases fitting TRBD2. CDR3 length: 15 amino acids. CDR1 is MNHEY, CDR2 SMNVEV, per germline (reference sequence). V shed 8 bases and J 0 bases; nucleotides not matched to a gene: 6. This CDR3 reads CASRYTSGSSYEQYF. As DNA, the CDR3 is TGTGCCAGCCGATACACTAGCGGGAGCTCCTACGAGCAGTACTTC.

This clonotype was observed a few times. V gene TRBV4-2 combines with J gene TRBJ1-6; 9 bases match TRBD1. After removal of 7 bases from V and 7 bases from J, the junction contained 14 bases not matched to a gene. In germline, CDR1 is LGHNA, CDR2 YNFKEQ. This CDR3 is built from 17 residues. The CDR3 DNA reads as TGTGCCAGCACCCTCGTTCACAGGGGGCAGGGAAATTCACCCCTCCACTTT. Translating gives CASTLVHRGQGNSPLHF.

The chain has TRBV6-1 and TRBJ2-7; 12 bases line up with TRBD2. Germline-derived CDR1 and CDR2 are MNHNS and SASEGT. J gave up 6 bases and V 3 bases, and 15 bases lay outside the gene matches. This CDR3 has 18 amino acids. CDR3 sequence (DNA): TGTGCCAGCAGTGACACGTTGGGACTAGCGGGTCGAAGGGGCGAGCAGTACTTC. Translating it yields CASSDTLGLAGRRGEQYF.

V is TRBV4-1 and J is TRBJ2-3, with a weak D call TRBD2 (5 bases). The CDR3 totals 15 residues. Per the germline V gene, CDR1 is MGHRA and CDR2 is YSYEKL. V lost 3 bases, J lost 1 base, and 11 bases lay in between. The CDR3 nucleotides read TGCGCCAGCAGCCAGGCCACAGCGGGCACAGATACGCAGTATTTT. It translates to CASSQATAGTDTQYF.

This clonotype was seen ten or more times. The chain recombines TRBV2 with TRBJ1-1, with 7 bases aligning to TRBD1. The germline V gene encodes CDR1 SNHLY and CDR2 FYNNEI. CDR3 size: 12 residues. CDR3 region: CASTGAGTEAFF. CDR3 DNA: TGTGCTTCCACAGGGGCGGGTACTGAAGCTTTCTTT.

This clonotype was seen only a few times. The chain combines TRBV19 with TRBJ1-1; 10 bases match TRBD1. Germline-derived CDR1 and CDR2 are LNHDA and SQIVND (reference sequence). Trimming cost V 6 bases and J 6 bases; bases outside gene matches: 7. This CDR3 has 14 amino acids. This chain's CDR3 is CASRSGQGSSEAFF. In DNA form, the CDR3 reads TGTGCCAGTAGATCGGGACAGGGGTCCTCTGAAGCTTTCTTT.

This clonotype was recorded at least ten times. The gene calls are TRBV6-2 or TRBV6-3 and TRBJ1-5; tentatively, D is TRBD1 (6 bases). V was clipped by 6 bases and J by 4 bases, with 22 bases between them. CDR1 is MNHEY, CDR2 SVGEGT, per germline. The CDR3 is made up of 17 amino acids. The CDR3 DNA reads TGTGCCAGCAGGCCGACAGGAATAGGCATAGGTAATCAGCCCCAGCATTTT. Amino acids: CASRPTGIGIGNQPQHF.

V is TRBV4-2 and J is TRBJ2-3, with a possible D match to TRBD2 (6 bases). This CDR3 comprises 15 residues. Germline V lookup: CDR1 LGHNA, CDR2 YNFKEQ. Trimming took 5 bases from V and 6 from J, leaving 18 bases between them. CDR3 loop: CASSKSGSSGDTQYF. The CDR3 DNA is TGTGCCAGCAGCAAGAGCGGGTCCTCGGGTGATACGCAGTATTTT.

This chain uses TRBV12-3 or TRBV12-4 with TRBJ2-3, with TRBD2 matching over 13 bases. The CDR3 is 16 residues long. With V trimmed by 5 bases and J by 2 bases, 4 bases remained unmatched. DNA for the CDR3: TGTGCCAGCAGTCTGGGACTAGCGGGGACCACAGATACGCAGTATTTT. Residues: CASSLGLAGTTDTQYF.

This clonotype was detected a few times. The CDR3 loop reads CASSQVRQNTEAFF. CDR3 nucleotide sequence: TGTGCCAGCAGCCAAGTCCGACAGAACACTGAAGCTTTCTTT. The chain joins TRBV3-1 to TRBJ1-1; D call uncertain. Looked up from germline, CDR1 is LGHDT and CDR2 is YNNKEL (reference sequence). Deletions cut 1 base from V and 1 base from J, with 7 bases between. The CDR3 runs 14 residues.

Ten or more counts support this clonotype. The V gene is TRBV20-1, the J gene TRBJ2-7; no clear D. V lost 4 bases and J lost 3, with 13 bases in between. The germline CDR1 and CDR2 sequences are DFQATT and SNEGSKA (reference sequence). The CDR3 is 13 residues long. The CDR3 protein is CSAIPQVSYEQYF. The DNA of the CDR3 is TGCAGTGCTATCCCACAAGTCAGCTACGAGCAGTACTTC.

This clonotype was observed at least ten times. The chain combines TRBV6-2 or TRBV6-3 with TRBJ2-2; the D is unclear. The CDR3 has 14 amino acids. Trimming left V 7 bases short and J 2 bases short, with 11 bases between. The V gene's germline CDR1 is MNHEY and CDR2 SVGEGT. CDR3 sequence reads: CASTRLVNTGELFF. In DNA, the CDR3 is TGTGCCAGCACACGGCTCGTTAACACCGGGGAGCTGTTTTTT.

This clonotype was recorded at least ten times. The chain carries TRBV3-1 and TRBJ1-5; D is unresolved. Germline V lookup: CDR1 LGHDT, CDR2 YNNKEL (reference sequence). The CDR3 consists of 15 residues. V lost 1 base and J lost 3, with 10 bases in between. The CDR3 spells CASSQGGGNNQPQHF. The CDR3 coding sequence is TGTGCCAGCAGCCAAGGAGGTGGTAACAATCAGCCCCAGCATTTT.

This clonotype has more than one count but fewer than ten. The chain joins TRBV12-5 to TRBJ2-5; D might be TRBD2 (5 bases). From germline, CDR1 is LGHNT and CDR2 FRNRAP. The CDR3 has 13 amino acids. Trimming left V 4 bases short and J 7 bases short, with 13 bases between. The CDR3 spells CASGSEKRVTQYF. CDR3 in DNA: TGTGCTAGTGGTTCGGAAAAGAGGGTGACCCAGTACTTC. Looking up the rest from reference TRBV12-5 and TRBJ2-5 gives the full variable domain: DARVTQTPRHKVTEMGQEVTMRCQPILGHNTVFWYRQTMMQGLELLAYFRNRAPLDDSGMPKDRFSAEMPDATLATLKIQPSEPRDSAVYFCASGSEKRVTQYFGPGTRLLVL.

V usage is TRBV27 and J usage is TRBJ2-3; a possible D gene is TRBD1 (6 bases). Trimming cost V 7 bases and J 1 base, with 12 bases left between them. CDR3 size: 14 residues. Germline-derived CDR1 and CDR2 are MNHEY and SMNVEV (reference sequence). CDR3 in amino acids: CASTSGEGTDTQYF. CDR3 DNA: TGTGCCAGCACCTCAGGGGAAGGCACAGATACGCAGTATTTT.

A few counts support this clonotype. The V gene is TRBV19, the J gene TRBJ2-2, with D perhaps TRBD2 (5 bases). This CDR3 comprises 16 residues. V shed 5 bases and J shed 0 bases, with 13 bases lying between them. Germline V gene lookup returns CDR1 LNHDA and CDR2 SQIVND (reference sequence). In DNA form, the CDR3 reads TGTGCCAGTAGTCCCCGAGGGCAGGCGAACACCGGGGAGCTGTTTTTT. It translates to CASSPRGQANTGELFF.

This clonotype was detected ten times or more. This rearrangement joins TRBV30 to TRBJ1-1; weak D call: TRBD1 (5 bases). CDR3 size: 12 residues. Trimming stripped 4 bases from V and 5 bases from J, with 11 bases between. Germline CDR1 and CDR2: GTSNPN and SVGIG (reference sequence). The CDR3 sequence is CAWKQGWTEAFF. CDR3 bases: TGTGCCTGGAAGCAGGGTTGGACTGAAGCTTTCTTT.

The rearrangement links TRBV6-1 to TRBJ2-7; tentatively, D is TRBD1 or TRBD2 (5 bases each). V was pared by 2 bases and J by 2 bases, with 19 bases between. Germline V lookup: CDR1 MNHNS, CDR2 SASEGT. CDR3 length equals 17 residues. CDR3 DNA: TGTGCCAGCAGTGAAATCCGACTCGGGACGGGACCCTACGAGCAGTACTTC. Translated: CASSEIRLGTGPYEQYF.

The J gene is TRBJ2-1, the V gene TRBV20-1; 7 nucleotides align to TRBD2. CDR1 and CDR2 (germline): DFQATT, SNEGSKA (reference sequence). V trimming: 3 bases; J trimming: 0 bases; junction bases outside the gene matches: 8. The CDR3 length is 16 residues. The CDR3 spells CSASHRGDSSYNEQFF. Written as DNA, the CDR3 is TGCAGTGCTAGCCACCGGGGGGATAGCTCCTACAATGAGCAGTTCTTC.

V and J are TRBV5-4 and TRBJ1-2, with no clear D. Germline V gene sequence: CDR1 SGHNT, CDR2 YYREEE (reference sequence). CDR3 length equals 13 residues. The V end was cut by 0 bases, the J end by 2 bases, with 5 bases between. CDR3 in amino acids: CASSLAANYGYTF. Here the CDR3 DNA reads TGTGCCAGCAGCTTGGCAGCAAACTATGGCTACACCTTC.

This clonotype showed up just a few times. The chain employs TRBV10-3 and TRBJ2-7, with D possibly matching TRBD2 (6 bases). The CDR3 is made up of 15 amino acids. Germline values: CDR1 ENHRY, CDR2 SYGVKD. The V end was cut by 8 bases, the J end by 2 bases, with 19 bases between. CDR3 nucleotides: TGTGCCATCGGAGGGCTCCGAGAGGAGGCCTACGAGCAGTACTTC. This encodes CAIGGLREEAYEQYF.

This clonotype has at least ten counts. J is TRBJ2-2 and V is TRBV19, with D possibly being TRBD2 (6 bases). V lost 10 bases and J lost 0, with 12 bases in between. Germline-derived CDR1 and CDR2 are LNHDA and SQIVND (reference sequence). The CDR3 sequence is 14 residues long. The CDR3, as DNA: TGTGCCACAACGACTAGAACGAACACCGGGGAGCTGTTTTTT. Residues: CATTTRTNTGELFF.